Below, 19 T cell receptor beta chains from the same sample are listed, as sequenced in a study of response to subunit inactivated influenza vaccine. TCRdb reprocessed the RT-PCR reads with MiXCR, giving one entry per CDR3 protein. The sample carries 700,000 to 800,000 distinct CDR3 sequences, about a fifth recorded once. The sample consisted of PBMCs from blood, taken about 5 days after vaccination. These TCRs come from a middle-aged man who received an inactivated influenza vaccine.

This clonotype was recorded a few times. The CDR3 coding sequence is TGTGCCAGCAGTTTAATCGGGAGGCAGCCCCAGCATTTT. It is translated as CASSLIGRQPQHF. V and J are TRBV12-3 or TRBV12-4 and TRBJ1-5; no clear D gene. V dropped 2 bases and J dropped 7 bases, with 9 bases sitting between them. The CDR3 totals 13 residues.

This clonotype has more than one count but fewer than ten. V gene TRBV15 combines with J gene TRBJ2-7; the D gene is possibly TRBD2 (6 bases). CDR3 length: 16 amino acids. V lost 3 bases, J lost 2 bases, and 17 bases lay in between. Germline values: CDR1 LNHNV, CDR2 YYDKDF (reference sequence). CDR3 region: CATSSPTGGATYEQYF. The DNA of the CDR3 is TGTGCCACCAGCAGCCCTACTGGCGGGGCCACCTACGAGCAGTACTTC.

The rearrangement uses TRBV4-1 and TRBJ1-5, with no clear D. Germline V gene lookup returns CDR1 MGHRA and CDR2 YSYEKL. Trimming took 5 bases from V and 1 from J, leaving 12 bases between them. This CDR3 spans 15 amino acids. The CDR3 protein is CASSSSEGSNQPQHF. The CDR3 DNA reads TGCGCCAGCAGCTCCTCAGAGGGCAGCAATCAGCCCCAGCATTTT.

This clonotype was detected many times. The V and J genes are TRBV6-5 and TRBJ2-7; 14 positions agree with TRBD2. Germline assignment: CDR1 MNHEY and CDR2 SVGAGI. Unmatched junction bases numbered 1, after V lost 4 bases and J lost 2 bases. The CDR3 is made up of 15 amino acids. CDR3 protein: CASSLTSGGAYEQYF. The DNA for the CDR3 is TGTGCCAGCAGTTTGACTAGCGGGGGGGCCTACGAGCAGTACTTC.

Details on this clonotype: This CDR3 is missing its conserved last phenylalanine or tryptophan, likely due to a read error. The chain uses TRBV7-2 and TRBJ2-7, with D unresolved. The CDR3 is made up of 12 amino acids. V was pared by 7 bases and J by 3 bases, with 10 bases between. Germline V gene sequence: CDR1 SGHTA, CDR2 FQGNSA. CDR3 DNA: TGTGCCAGCACCCGCGCGGACTACGAGCAGTACTCC. It codes for CASTRADYEQYS.

This clonotype has at least ten counts. This chain links TRBV20-1 with TRBJ2-6; TRBD2 aligns across 8 bases. V lost 4 bases to trimming and J lost 2 bases; unmatched junction nucleotides: 4. CDR1 and CDR2 (germline): DFQATT, SNEGSKA (reference sequence). The CDR3 consists of 15 residues. CDR3 sequence: CSATGGGTGANVLTF. The CDR3 bases are TGCAGTGCTACCGGCGGGGGGACTGGGGCCAACGTCCTGACTTTC.

This clonotype was observed a few times. This rearrangement joins TRBV5-1 to TRBJ2-7; TRBD2 aligns across 8 bases. Per the germline V gene, CDR1 is SGHRS and CDR2 is YFSETQ. This CDR3 spans 15 amino acids. The V and J ends lost 7 bases and 1 base, in that order; junction bases with no gene match: 10. CDR3 sequence: CASRLIGRESYEQYF. CDR3 nucleotide sequence: TGCGCCAGCCGACTCATCGGGAGGGAGTCCTACGAGCAGTACTTC.

This clonotype was seen more than once but under ten times. The chain is built from TRBV20-1 and TRBJ2-3; 11 bases fit TRBD1. Looked up from germline, CDR1 is DFQATT and CDR2 is SNEGSKA (reference sequence). CDR3 length: 14 residues. Trimming took 0 bases from V and 7 from J; bases not matched to a gene: 3. The CDR3 DNA reads as TGCAGTGCTAGAGACGGACAGGGGGCCCATACGCAGTATTTT. It is translated as CSARDGQGAHTQYF.

This clonotype was seen more than once but under ten times. The gene calls are TRBV5-1 and TRBJ2-7, with 7 bases aligning to TRBD2. After removal of 4 bases from V and 1 base from J, the junction contained 14 bases not matched to a gene. The CDR3 is 17 residues long. Germline lookup yields CDR1 SGHRS and CDR2 YFSETQ. The CDR3 region is CASSTGLDGGISYEQYF. The CDR3, as DNA: TGCGCCAGCAGCACCGGACTAGACGGGGGGATTTCCTACGAGCAGTACTTC.

This clonotype showed up just a few times. The chain's CDR3 is CASRTRQAGGNQPQHF. The CDR3 DNA reads as TGTGCCAGCCGCACCCGGCAGGCGGGTGGCAATCAGCCCCAGCATTTT. This chain connects TRBV3-1 to TRBJ1-5; D gene uncertain. V lost 8 bases and J lost 2, with 19 bases in between. Germline V gene data show CDR1 as LGHDT and CDR2 as YNNKEL (reference sequence). The CDR3 consists of 16 residues.

The chain recombines TRBV20-1 with TRBJ1-1; 7 nucleotides line up with TRBD1. Germline CDR1 DFQATT, CDR2 SNEGSKA (reference sequence). The CDR3 extends over 13 amino acids. J was trimmed by 4 bases and V by 3 bases; bases with no gene match: 5. CDR3 sequence (DNA): TGCAGTGCTAGCAGGGACAGCGGCACTGAAGCTTTCTTT. This gives the protein CSASRDSGTEAFF.

This clonotype has only a few counts. The V gene is TRBV7-6, the J gene TRBJ2-5; D unclear. Between the trimmed V and J ends, which lost 0 bases and 1 base, there was a span of 12 bases. This CDR3 spans 16 amino acids. CDR1 is SGHVS and CDR2 is FNYEAQ in the germline V gene. This chain's CDR3 is CASSLALSRTQETQYF. CDR3 DNA: TGTGCCAGCAGCTTAGCGCTCTCCCGGACCCAAGAGACCCAGTACTTC. The complete variable domain, with remaining parts taken from reference TRBV7-6 and TRBJ2-5, reads GAGVSQSPRYKVTKRGQDVALRCDPISGHVSLYWYRQALGQGPEFLTYFNYEAQQDKSGLPNDRFSAERPEGSISTLTIQRTEQRDSAMYRCASSLALSRTQETQYFGPGTRLLVL.

The chain joins TRBV6-4 to TRBJ2-6, with 9 positions matching TRBD1. The CDR3 contains 21 residues. V dropped 10 bases and J dropped 1; count of bases not matched to a gene: 23. Germline values: CDR1 MRHNA, CDR2 SNTAGT. The chain's CDR3 is CAIPGGDRDVGDFSGANVLTF. The CDR3 bases are TGTGCCATACCTGGAGGGGACAGGGACGTGGGGGATTTTTCTGGGGCCAACGTCCTGACTTTC.

This clonotype has a handful of counts. This chain uses TRBV20-1 with TRBJ2-3; 9 nucleotides agree with TRBD2. Germline V gene data show CDR1 as DFQATT and CDR2 as SNEGSKA (reference sequence). V was clipped by 3 bases and J by 3 bases; unmatched bases: 16. This CDR3 contains 18 residues. This CDR3 is CSASVRRGGRARTDTQYF. The CDR3 DNA reads as TGCAGTGCTAGCGTAAGACGTGGCGGGAGGGCCCGGACAGATACGCAGTATTTT.

The chain recombines TRBV4-1 with TRBJ2-5; D unclear. CDR1 and CDR2 (germline): MGHRA, YSYEKL. Trimming stripped 0 bases from V and 3 bases from J, with 17 bases between. The CDR3 totals 17 residues. The CDR3 DNA follows: TGCGCCAGCAGCCAAGATAGTATCGGCCGAAGGAAAGAGACCCAGTACTTC. It encodes CASSQDSIGRRKETQYF.

The J gene is TRBJ2-7, the V gene TRBV6-6; D is uncertain. V lost 8 bases and J lost 1, with 9 bases in between. This CDR3 contains 12 residues. Germline V lookup: CDR1 MNHNY, CDR2 SVGAGI (reference sequence). The CDR3 bases are TGTGCCAGCGGCCTTAGGTCCTACGAGCAGTACTTC. Protein sequence: CASGLRSYEQYF.

This clonotype has a handful of counts. Here the CDR3 DNA reads TGTGCCACCAGTGTCCCAGGGTCGACAGGCACAGATACGCAGTATTTT. Protein: CATSVPGSTGTDTQYF. The V call is TRBV24-1, the J call TRBJ2-3; tentatively, D is TRBD1 (5 bases). CDR1 and CDR2 (germline): KGHDR, SFDVKD. CDR3 length: 16 residues. Trimming pared 5 bases from V and 1 base from J, leaving 15 bases between.

This clonotype was seen a few times. The chain combines TRBV6-1 with TRBJ1-2; D may be TRBD1 (5 bases). Germline V CDR1 and CDR2: MNHNS, SASEGT. The CDR3 length is 15 residues. With 2 bases removed from V and 1 base from J, the gap between germline ends came to 11 bases. The DNA of the CDR3 is TGTGCCAGCAGTGAAAACGGGGCAGTTAACTATGGCTACACCTTC. This translates into CASSENGAVNYGYTF.

A few counts support this clonotype. The chain uses TRBV7-9 and TRBJ2-3; TRBD2 matches 11 bases. CDR3 size: 15 residues. Unmatched junction bases numbered 9, after V lost 6 bases and J lost 7 bases. Germline CDR1 SEHNR, CDR2 FQNEAQ (reference sequence). The CDR3 DNA reads as TGTGCCAGCAGGTTTAGCGGGGGGGCCAAGAATACGCAGTATTTT. Translated: CASRFSGGAKNTQYF.